This paragraph covers one T cell receptor beta chain sequence. The antigen is undetermined. These data are taken from a study of vaccination effects on CD4 cells after COVID-19. V lost 5 bases and J lost 7, with 8 bases in between. The CDR3 totals 11 residues. Germline CDR1 and CDR2: MNHEY and SVGEGT. Before sequencing, viral peptide pools were used by the ViraFEST assay to expand antigen-specific CD4+ T cells. The culture ran for 10 to 11 days, and then CD4+ T cells were isolated. None of the vaccinated had previously contracted SARS-CoV-2, and their nucleocapsid antibodies tested negative. Produced via immunoSEQ multiplex PCR; TCRdb's table is partial and in-frame only. The sample consists of approximately 30,000 clones, roughly 70% of them appearing once.

Sequencing was performed on CD4+ T cells from PBMCs cultured with HCoV-NL63 spike peptides, taken before COVID-19 vaccination. This chain uses TRBV6-2 or TRBV6-3 with TRBJ1-2, with a possible D match to TRBD1 (5 bases). The TCR sequence derives from a human donor who received a COVID-19 vaccine. The CDR3: CASSRGGGYTF. CDR3 bases: TGTGCCAGCAGTAGGGGCGGTGGCTACACCTTC.